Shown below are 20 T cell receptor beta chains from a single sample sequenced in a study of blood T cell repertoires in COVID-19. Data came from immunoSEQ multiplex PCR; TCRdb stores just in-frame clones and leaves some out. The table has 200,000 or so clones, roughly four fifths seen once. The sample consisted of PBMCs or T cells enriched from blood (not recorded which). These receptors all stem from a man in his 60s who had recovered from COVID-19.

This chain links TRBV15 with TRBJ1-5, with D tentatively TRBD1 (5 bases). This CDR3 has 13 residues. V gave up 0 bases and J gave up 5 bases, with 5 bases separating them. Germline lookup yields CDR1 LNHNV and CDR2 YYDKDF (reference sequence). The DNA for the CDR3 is TGTGCCACCAGCAGAGAAGGGGATCAGCCCCAGCATTTT. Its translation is CATSREGDQPQHF.

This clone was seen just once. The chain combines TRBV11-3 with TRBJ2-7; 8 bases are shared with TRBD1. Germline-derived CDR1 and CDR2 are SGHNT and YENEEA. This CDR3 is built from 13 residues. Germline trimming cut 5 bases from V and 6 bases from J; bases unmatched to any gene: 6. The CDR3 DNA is TGTGCCAGCAGCCGACAGGGGATGACCGAGCAGTACTTC. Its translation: CASSRQGMTEQYF.

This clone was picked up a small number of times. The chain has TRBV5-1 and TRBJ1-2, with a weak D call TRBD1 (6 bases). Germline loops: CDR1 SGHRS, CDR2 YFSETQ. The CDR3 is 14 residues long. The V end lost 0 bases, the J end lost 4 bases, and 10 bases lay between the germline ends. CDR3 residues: CASSLDRDTYGYTF. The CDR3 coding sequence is TGCGCCAGCAGCTTGGACCGGGACACCTATGGCTACACCTTC.

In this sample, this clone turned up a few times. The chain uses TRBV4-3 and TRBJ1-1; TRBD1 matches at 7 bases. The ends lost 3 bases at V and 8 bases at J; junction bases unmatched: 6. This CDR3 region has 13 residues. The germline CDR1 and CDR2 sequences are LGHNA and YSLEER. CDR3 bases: TGCGCCAGCAGCCAGAACAGGGGCAGGGAAGCTTTCTTT. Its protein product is CASSQNRGREAFF.

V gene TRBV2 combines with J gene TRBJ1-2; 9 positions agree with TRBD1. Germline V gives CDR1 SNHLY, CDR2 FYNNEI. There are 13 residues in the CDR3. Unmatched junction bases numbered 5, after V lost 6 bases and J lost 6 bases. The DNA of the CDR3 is TGTGCCAGCAGGGAACAGGGGGCGCATGGCTACACCTTC. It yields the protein CASREQGAHGYTF.

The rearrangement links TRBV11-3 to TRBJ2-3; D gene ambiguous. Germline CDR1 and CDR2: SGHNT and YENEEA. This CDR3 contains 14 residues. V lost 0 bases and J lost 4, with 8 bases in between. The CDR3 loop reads CASSLDGSSDTQYF. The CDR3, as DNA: TGTGCCAGCAGCTTAGACGGTAGCTCAGATACGCAGTATTTT.

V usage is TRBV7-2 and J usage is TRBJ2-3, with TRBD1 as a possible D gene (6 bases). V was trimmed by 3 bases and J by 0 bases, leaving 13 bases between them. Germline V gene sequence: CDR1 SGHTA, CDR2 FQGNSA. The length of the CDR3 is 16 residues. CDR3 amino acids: CASSFLDRTSTDTQYF. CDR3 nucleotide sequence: TGTGCCAGCAGCTTCCTGGACAGAACTAGCACAGATACGCAGTATTTT. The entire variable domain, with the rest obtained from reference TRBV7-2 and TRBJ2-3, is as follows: GAGVSQSPSNKVTEKGKDVELRCDPISGHTALYWYRQSLGQGLEFLIYFQGNSAPDKSGLPSDRFSAERTGGSVSTLTIQRTQQEDSAVYLCASSFLDRTSTDTQYFGPGTRLTVL.

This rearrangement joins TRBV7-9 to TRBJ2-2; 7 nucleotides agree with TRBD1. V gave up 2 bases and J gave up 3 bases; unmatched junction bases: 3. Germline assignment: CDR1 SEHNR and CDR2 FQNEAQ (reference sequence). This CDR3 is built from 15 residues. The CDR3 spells CASSLLTGDTGELFF. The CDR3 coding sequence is TGTGCCAGCAGCTTATTAACAGGGGACACCGGGGAGCTGTTTTTT.

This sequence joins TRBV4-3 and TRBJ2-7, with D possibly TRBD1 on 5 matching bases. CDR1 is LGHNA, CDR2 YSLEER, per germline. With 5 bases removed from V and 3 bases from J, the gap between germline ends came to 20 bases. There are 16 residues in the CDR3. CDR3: CASSKSVDRTNYEQYF. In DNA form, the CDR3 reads TGCGCCAGCAGCAAAAGTGTTGACAGAACAAACTACGAGCAGTACTTC.

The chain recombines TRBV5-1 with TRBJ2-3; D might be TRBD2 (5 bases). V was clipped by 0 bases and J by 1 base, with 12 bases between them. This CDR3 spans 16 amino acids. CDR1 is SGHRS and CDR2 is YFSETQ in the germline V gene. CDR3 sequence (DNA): TGCGCCAGCAGCTTGGTAGGGAAGGGAGGCACAGATACGCAGTATTTT. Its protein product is CASSLVGKGGTDTQYF.

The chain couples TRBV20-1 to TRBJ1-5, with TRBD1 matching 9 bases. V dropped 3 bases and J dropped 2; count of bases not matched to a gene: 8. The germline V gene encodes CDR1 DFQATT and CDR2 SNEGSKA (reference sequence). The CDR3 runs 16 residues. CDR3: CSASPGTGIGNQPQHF. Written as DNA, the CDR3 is TGCAGTGCTAGTCCCGGGACAGGGATCGGCAATCAGCCCCAGCATTTT.

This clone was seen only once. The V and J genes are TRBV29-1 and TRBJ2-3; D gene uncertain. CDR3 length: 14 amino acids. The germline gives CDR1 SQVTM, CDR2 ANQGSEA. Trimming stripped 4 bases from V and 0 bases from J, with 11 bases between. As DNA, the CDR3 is TGCAGCGTTGGCGGTGGAGCGAGCACAGATACGCAGTATTTT. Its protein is CSVGGGASTDTQYF.

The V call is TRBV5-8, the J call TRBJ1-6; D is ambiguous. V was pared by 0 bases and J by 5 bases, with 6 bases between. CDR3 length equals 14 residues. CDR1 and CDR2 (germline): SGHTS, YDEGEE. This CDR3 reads CASSLDRNNSPLHF. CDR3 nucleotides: TGTGCCAGCAGCTTGGACAGAAATAATTCACCCCTCCACTTT.

The CDR3: CASSLSAGQGFSNQPQHF. Written as DNA, the CDR3 is TGTGCCAGCTCACTAAGTGCGGGACAGGGGTTTAGCAATCAGCCCCAGCATTTT. This chain joins TRBV18 and TRBJ1-5; 10 nucleotides agree with TRBD1. With 4 bases clipped from V and 0 bases from J, the junction kept 9 bases outside the gene matches. The CDR3 has 18 amino acids. CDR1 is KGHSH and CDR2 is LQKENI in the germline V gene.

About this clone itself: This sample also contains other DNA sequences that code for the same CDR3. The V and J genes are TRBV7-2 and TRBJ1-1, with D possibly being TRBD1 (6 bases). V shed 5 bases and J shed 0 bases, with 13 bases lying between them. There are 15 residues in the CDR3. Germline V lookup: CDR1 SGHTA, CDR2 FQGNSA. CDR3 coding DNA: TGTGCCAGCAGCGCCACAGGGTTGATGAACACTGAAGCTTTCTTT. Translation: CASSATGLMNTEAFF.

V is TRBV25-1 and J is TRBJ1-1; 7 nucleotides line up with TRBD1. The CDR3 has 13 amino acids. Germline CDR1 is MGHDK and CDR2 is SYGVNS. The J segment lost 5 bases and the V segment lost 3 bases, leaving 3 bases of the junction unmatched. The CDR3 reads CASSEHRGTEAFF. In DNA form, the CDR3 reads TGTGCCAGCAGTGAGCACAGGGGAACTGAAGCTTTCTTT.

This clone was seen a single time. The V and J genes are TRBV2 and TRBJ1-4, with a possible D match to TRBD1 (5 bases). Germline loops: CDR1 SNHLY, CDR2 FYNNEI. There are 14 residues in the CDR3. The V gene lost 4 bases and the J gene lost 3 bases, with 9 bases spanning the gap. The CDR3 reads CASSVRGANEKLFF. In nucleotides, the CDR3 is TGTGCCAGCAGTGTGCGGGGGGCTAATGAAAAACTGTTTTTT.

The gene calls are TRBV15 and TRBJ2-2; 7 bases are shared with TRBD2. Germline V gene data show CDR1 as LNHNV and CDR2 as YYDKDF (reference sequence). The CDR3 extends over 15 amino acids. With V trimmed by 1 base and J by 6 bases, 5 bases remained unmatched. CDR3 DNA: TGTGCCACCAGCAGAGGGCACAGCGGGGCCGGGGAGCTGTTTTTT. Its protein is CATSRGHSGAGELFF.

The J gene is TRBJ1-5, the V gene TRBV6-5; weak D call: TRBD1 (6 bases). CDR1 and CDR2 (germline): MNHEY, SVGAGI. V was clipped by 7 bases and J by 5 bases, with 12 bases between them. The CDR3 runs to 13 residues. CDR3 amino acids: CASKQGVDQPQHF. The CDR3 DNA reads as TGTGCCAGCAAACAGGGCGTGGATCAGCCCCAGCATTTT.

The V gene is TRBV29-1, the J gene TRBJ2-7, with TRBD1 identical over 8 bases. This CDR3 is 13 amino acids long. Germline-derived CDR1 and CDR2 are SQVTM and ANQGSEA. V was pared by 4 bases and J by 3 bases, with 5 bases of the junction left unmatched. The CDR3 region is CSVGETGDYEQYF. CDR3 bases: TGCAGCGTTGGTGAGACAGGGGACTACGAGCAGTACTTC.